This is a list of T cell receptor beta chains from one sample in a study of cytomegalovirus exposure and HLA in healthy donors. Assay: immunoSEQ multiplex PCR; the TCRdb copy retains only in-frame clones and omits some. In the table there are roughly 240,000 clones, over 75% of which are singletons. Sequencing was carried out using PBMCs. These receptors were taken from a boy between 10 and 17 years old in good health and CMV-seronegative. The conserved cysteine and the conserved F or W are not part of the CDR3 here. Size is stated for part of the rows, as once, few or many counts, or as a class when the clone is expanded.

>TRBV6-5|-|TRBJ2-7
ASSYWGHGKDHEQY
>TRBV2|once|TRBJ1-5
ASSTGQGAVQPQH
>TRBV2|-|TRBJ2-3
ASNPLTSGSTDTQY
>TRBV13|few|TRBJ2-1
ASSLLGLAGGEQF
>TRBV18|-|TRBJ1-2
ASSPKPGQNYGYT
>TRBV11-3|-|TRBJ2-3
ASSFGQVLDTQY
>TRBV19|-|TRBJ1-2
ASSIRVSGEVREGYT
>TRBV11-2|-|TRBJ1-5
ASSLDGAYNQPQH
>TRBV4-1|-|TRBJ2-7
ASSLGQASYEQY
>TRBV4-1|few|TRBJ1-2
ASSRDRAGGYT
>TRBV2|-|TRBJ2-3
ASSSLESTDTQY
>TRBV7-9|-|TRBJ1-1
ASSLPGGFTEAF
>TRBV5-1|-|TRBJ2-4
ASSVGDSAINIQY
>TRBV2|-|TRBJ2-4
ASSEGLAGARENIQY
>TRBV25-1|-|TRBJ1-6
ASSDSGRGLYNSPLH
>TRBV19|few|TRBJ1-2
ASSPSIGYGYT
>TRBV19|-|TRBJ2-3
ASSLEDGTDTQY
>TRBV5-1|-|TRBJ1-4
ASSPMTGIGHEKLF
>TRBV4-1|-|TRBJ2-3
ASSQLGLAGGADTQY
>TRBV9|-|TRBJ2-2
ASSVRDRGTGELF
>TRBV28|-|TRBJ1-3
ASTADSPRSGNTIY
>TRBV6-1|many|TRBJ2-1
ASSELAGGYNEQF
>TRBV13|-|-
ASSLFLAGNYEQY
>TRBV11-3|-|TRBJ2-7
ASSSISGLGAEQY
>TRBV19|-|TRBJ1-2
ASSIDREEGYT
>TRBV30|-|-
AWSRDGGKHAYEQY
>TRBV27|-|TRBJ1-5
ASRGQGGQPQH
>TRBV18|-|TRBJ2-3
ASSGQNTDTQY
>TRBV1|-|TRBJ1-1
TSSQAKRGWRDTEAF
>TRBV6-1|-|TRBJ1-2
ASSESMGAGARFGYT
>TRBV9|-|TRBJ1-5
ASSVTGNQPQH
>TRBV30|few|TRBJ2-6
ASSPIKGGANVLT
>TRBV4-2|-|TRBJ2-1
ASSLRLAGGYNEQF
>TRBV6-1|-|TRBJ2-1
ASRVSGRAGEQF
>TRBV2|-|TRBJ1-5
ASSKDRPYSNQPQH
>TRBV6-5|-|TRBJ1-1
ASGRVPNTEAF
>TRBV11-3|-|TRBJ1-1
ATSTGGTEAF
>TRBV6-5|-|TRBJ1-4
ASSYSGGAEEKLF
>TRBV10-3|-|TRBJ1-2
AIRPGDRTIYGYT
>TRBV11-3|-|TRBJ2-7
ASSLLSAPLGSYEQY
>TRBV7-2|few|TRBJ2-7
ASSSGTGYEQY
>TRBV7-9|-|TRBJ1-2
SSSLGQGSGYT
>TRBV29-1|-|TRBJ1-4
SVDGGEKLF
>TRBV29-1|-|TRBJ1-1
SVLGWATEAF
>TRBV21-1|-|TRBJ2-5
ASSKKPTPQETQY
>TRBV21-1|-|TRBJ2-1
ASSARRTGGEQF
>TRBV2|-|TRBJ1-5
ASSGTGNQPQH
>TRBV5-1|-|TRBJ2-1
ASSAQLTSRANEQF
>TRBV5-1|-|TRBJ2-1
ASSVGQGTNEQF
>TRBV5-6|-|TRBJ2-4
ASSLLPGQRNIQY
>TRBV7-9|few|TRBJ1-4
SSSSRGRDTYNEKLF
>TRBV11-3|-|TRBJ2-1
ATSRGTIDNEQF